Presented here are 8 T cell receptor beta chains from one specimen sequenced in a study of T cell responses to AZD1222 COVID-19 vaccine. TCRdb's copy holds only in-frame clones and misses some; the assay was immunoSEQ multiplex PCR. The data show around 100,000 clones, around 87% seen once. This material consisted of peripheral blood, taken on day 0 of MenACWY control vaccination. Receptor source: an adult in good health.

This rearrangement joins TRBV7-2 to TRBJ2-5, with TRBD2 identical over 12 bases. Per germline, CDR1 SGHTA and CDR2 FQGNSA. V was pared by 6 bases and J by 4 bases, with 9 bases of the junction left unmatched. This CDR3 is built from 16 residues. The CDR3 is CASRMGLAGGGETQYF. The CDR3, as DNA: TGTGCCAGCAGGATGGGTCTAGCGGGAGGGGGAGAGACCCAGTACTTC.

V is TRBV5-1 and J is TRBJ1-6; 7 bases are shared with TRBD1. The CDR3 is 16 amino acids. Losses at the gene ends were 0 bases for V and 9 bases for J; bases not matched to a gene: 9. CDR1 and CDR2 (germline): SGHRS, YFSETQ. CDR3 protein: CASSLGGDSLASPLHF. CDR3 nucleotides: TGCGCCAGCAGCTTGGGGGGGGACAGTCTTGCTTCACCCCTCCACTTT.

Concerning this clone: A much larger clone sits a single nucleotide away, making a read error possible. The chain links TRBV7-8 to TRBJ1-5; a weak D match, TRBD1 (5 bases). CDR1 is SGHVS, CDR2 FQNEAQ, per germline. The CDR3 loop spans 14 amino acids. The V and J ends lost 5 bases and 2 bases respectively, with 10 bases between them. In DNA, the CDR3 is TGTGCCAGCAGCCCACGGGGGGGCAATCAGCCCCAGCATTTT. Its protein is CASSPRGGNQPQHF.

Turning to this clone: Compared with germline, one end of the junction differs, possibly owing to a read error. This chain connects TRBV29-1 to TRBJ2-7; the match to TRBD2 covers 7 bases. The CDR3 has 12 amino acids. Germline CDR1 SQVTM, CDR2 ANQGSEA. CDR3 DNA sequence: TGCAGCGTTGAAGATACGGGAGGACCTTCTAACTTC. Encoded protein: CSVEDTGGPSNF.

The CDR3 DNA reads TGTGCCAGCAGCCCCGGGGGGGAACGGCAATACGAGCAGTACTTC. Its protein is CASSPGGERQYEQYF. The V and J genes are TRBV2 and TRBJ2-7; 8 nucleotides align to TRBD2. Germline-derived CDR1 and CDR2 are SNHLY and FYNNEI. Trimming at V came to 6 bases and at J to 4 bases, leaving 11 bases not matched to a gene. This CDR3 has 15 residues.

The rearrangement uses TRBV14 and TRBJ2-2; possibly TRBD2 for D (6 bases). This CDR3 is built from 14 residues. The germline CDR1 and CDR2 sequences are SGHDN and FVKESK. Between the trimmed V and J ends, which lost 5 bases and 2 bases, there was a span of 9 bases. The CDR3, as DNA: TGTGCCAGCAGCTGGGACTTTAACACCGGGGAGCTGTTTTTT. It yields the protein CASSWDFNTGELFF.

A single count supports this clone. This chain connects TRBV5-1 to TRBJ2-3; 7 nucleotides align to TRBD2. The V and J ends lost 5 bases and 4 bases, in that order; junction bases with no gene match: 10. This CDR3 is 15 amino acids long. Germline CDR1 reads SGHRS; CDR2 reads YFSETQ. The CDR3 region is CASRPGEGVADTQYF. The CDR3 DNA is TGCGCCAGCAGGCCCGGGGAGGGTGTCGCAGATACGCAGTATTTT.

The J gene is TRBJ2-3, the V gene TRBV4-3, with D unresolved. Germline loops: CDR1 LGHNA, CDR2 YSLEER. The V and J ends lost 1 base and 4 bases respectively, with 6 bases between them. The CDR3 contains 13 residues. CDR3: CASSQVGSDTQYF. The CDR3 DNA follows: TGCGCCAGCAGCCAAGTGGGTTCAGATACGCAGTATTTT.